Presented here are 25 T cell receptor beta chains from one specimen sequenced in a study of T-cell memory formation after mild COVID-19. TCRdb reanalysed the 5' RACE reads using MiXCR and keeps one entry per CDR3 protein. The repertoire holds 380,000 or so distinct CDR3 sequences, with about 15% as singletons. Sequencing used PBMCs or a T cell subset sorted from them (not recorded which). These TCRs come from a man younger than 35 who had mild COVID-19 (a few samples of this study predate the infection). Cell type and time point are not known.

This clonotype was observed a handful of times. J is TRBJ1-2 and V is TRBV12-5, with 9 bases identical to TRBD1. The CDR3 extends over 16 amino acids. V gave up 6 bases and J gave up 6 bases; unmatched junction bases: 14. CDR1 is LGHNT and CDR2 is FRNRAP in the germline V gene. Written as DNA, the CDR3 is TGTGCTAGTGGCCCCACTTTGGACAGGGGCTTCCATGGCTACACCTTC. Protein sequence: CASGPTLDRGFHGYTF.

This clonotype was recorded a few times. This chain uses TRBV9 with TRBJ2-1, with D perhaps being TRBD1 or TRBD2 (6 bases each). This CDR3 contains 15 residues. CDR1 and CDR2 from the germline V gene are SGDLS and YYNGEE. The V and J ends lost 0 bases and 2 bases respectively, with 9 bases between them. The DNA for the CDR3 is TGTGCCAGCAGCGTAGTGGGGGGCCCCTACAATGAGCAGTTCTTC. Protein: CASSVVGGPYNEQFF. The entire variable domain, with the rest obtained from reference TRBV9 and TRBJ2-1, is as follows: DSGVTQTPKHLITATGQRVTLRCSPRSGDLSVYWYQQSLDQGLQFLIQYYNGEERAKGNILERFSAQQFPDLHSELNLSSLELGDSALYFCASSVVGGPYNEQFFGPGTRLTVL.

This rearrangement joins TRBV4-1 to TRBJ1-2; TRBD1 might be the D (6 bases). V lost 1 base to trimming and J lost 0 bases, with 12 bases between them. The CDR3 sequence is 16 residues long. The germline V gene encodes CDR1 MGHRA and CDR2 YSYEKL. The CDR3 DNA is TGCGCCAGCAGCCAAGTCCCGGGGGCAGCTAACTATGGCTACACCTTC. Translated, it gives CASSQVPGAANYGYTF.

The gene calls are TRBV19 and TRBJ1-6, with D uncertain. Germline V gene lookup returns CDR1 LNHDA and CDR2 SQIVND (reference sequence). The V gene lost 7 bases and the J gene lost 4 bases, with 11 bases spanning the gap. This CDR3 region has 14 residues. CDR3 sequence: CASKKYDYNSPLHF. CDR3 nucleotides: TGTGCCAGTAAGAAATACGATTATAATTCACCCCTCCACTTT.

In its sample, this clonotype was seen a few times. The chain is built from TRBV5-5 and TRBJ2-3; D might be TRBD1 (6 bases). This CDR3 is built from 14 residues. The germline V and J ends were trimmed by 2 bases and 4 bases, with 11 bases remaining between them. Germline V CDR1 and CDR2: SGHKS, YYEKEE (reference sequence). The chain's CDR3 is CASSLTTGPDTQYF. DNA for the CDR3: TGTGCCAGCAGCTTAACGACAGGCCCAGATACGCAGTATTTT.

CDR3 nucleotides: TGTGCCAGCAGCTTAGTCTTCAGCGAGCAGTACTTC. The encoded protein is CASSLVFSEQYF. V and J are TRBV11-2 and TRBJ2-7; D remains ambiguous. V dropped 1 base and J dropped 6 bases, with 7 bases sitting between them. The CDR3 consists of 12 residues. In germline, CDR1 is SGHAT, CDR2 FQNNGV.

This chain uses TRBV4-3 with TRBJ2-3; the match to TRBD2 covers 15 bases. After removal of 5 bases from V and 1 base from J, the junction contained 4 bases not matched to a gene. The V gene's germline CDR1 is LGHNA and CDR2 YSLEER. This CDR3 has 17 amino acids. CDR3 nucleotide sequence: TGCGCCAGCAGCGAGGGACTAGCGGGGGGAGGCACAGATACGCAGTATTTT. Translated, it gives CASSEGLAGGGTDTQYF.

In this sample, this clonotype turned up a few times. The chain is built from TRBV5-1 and TRBJ2-1; 11 positions agree with TRBD1. The CDR3 has 15 residues. Germline-derived CDR1 and CDR2 are SGHRS and YFSETQ. The J segment lost 5 bases and the V segment lost 3 bases, leaving 4 bases of the junction unmatched. CDR3 nucleotide sequence: TGCGCCAGCAGCTACGTGGACAGGGGGCACAATGAGCAGTTCTTC. Amino acid sequence: CASSYVDRGHNEQFF. Combining the CDR3 with reference TRBV5-1 and TRBJ2-1 gives the whole variable domain KAGVTQTPRYLIKTRGQQVTLSCSPISGHRSVSWYQQTPGQGLQFLFEYFSETQRNKGNFPGRFSGRQFSNSRSEMNVSTLELGDSALYLCASSYVDRGHNEQFFGPGTRLTVL.

The chain combines TRBV3-1 with TRBJ2-2; no reliable D call. V dropped 3 bases and J dropped 1 base, with 12 bases sitting between them. This CDR3 spans 16 amino acids. Germline V gene lookup returns CDR1 LGHDT and CDR2 YNNKEL (reference sequence). This chain's CDR3 is CASSQGRPENTGELFF. CDR3 bases: TGTGCCAGCAGCCAGGGCCGACCAGAGAACACCGGGGAGCTGTTTTTT.

This clonotype was seen a handful of times. This sequence joins TRBV3-1 and TRBJ2-3; TRBD2 might be the D (5 bases). Trimming pared 4 bases from V and 1 base from J, leaving 15 bases between. This CDR3 has 16 residues. Looked up from germline, CDR1 is LGHDT and CDR2 is YNNKEL (reference sequence). The CDR3 loop is CASSPGRSGRTDTQYF. DNA of the CDR3: TGTGCCAGCAGCCCAGGCCGAAGCGGACGCACAGATACGCAGTATTTT.

The V call is TRBV7-9, the J call TRBJ2-1; no clear D. This CDR3 spans 14 amino acids. The ends were cut back, 2 bases at V and 7 bases at J, with 12 bases in the middle. Germline CDR1 reads SEHNR; CDR2 reads FQNEAQ (reference sequence). The CDR3 loop reads CASSLSKDWNEQFF. The CDR3 DNA reads TGTGCCAGCAGCTTATCAAAGGATTGGAATGAGCAGTTCTTC.

The rearrangement links TRBV5-1 to TRBJ2-5; TRBD1 agrees at 9 bases. Losses at the gene ends were 0 bases for V and 3 bases for J; bases not matched to a gene: 3. The CDR3 is 15 amino acids. CDR1 SGHRS and CDR2 YFSETQ come from the germline V gene. CDR3 region: CASSLGGTGKETQYF. The CDR3 coding sequence is TGCGCCAGCAGCTTGGGCGGGACAGGGAAAGAGACCCAGTACTTC.

V usage is TRBV18 and J usage is TRBJ2-5; D gene ambiguous. Trimming shortened V by 2 bases and J by 3 bases, and 7 bases separated the two germline ends. There are 13 residues in the CDR3. From germline, CDR1 is KGHSH and CDR2 LQKENI. CDR3 amino acids: CASSPLTKETQYF. CDR3 in DNA: TGTGCCAGCTCACCATTGACCAAAGAGACCCAGTACTTC.

In regard to this clonotype: This could be a read error, since a much larger clone is one nucleotide away. CDR3 amino acids: CASILPARRDPTDTQYF. As DNA, the CDR3 is TGTGCCAGCATCTTACCAGCGCGGAGGGACCCCACAGATACGCAGTATTTT. The chain recombines TRBV7-9 with TRBJ2-3; D is perhaps TRBD2 (6 bases). Germline V CDR1 and CDR2: SEHNR, FQNEAQ (reference sequence). There are 17 residues in the CDR3.

This clonotype turned up a few times. The rearrangement uses TRBV6-5 and TRBJ1-1, with D perhaps TRBD1 (6 bases). V shed 2 bases and J shed 0 bases, with 10 bases lying between them. Germline V gene sequence: CDR1 MNHEY, CDR2 SVGAGI. The CDR3 is made up of 15 amino acids. The CDR3 DNA follows: TGTGCCAGCAGTTACGGTTCAGGGGTGAACACTGAAGCTTTCTTT. It encodes CASSYGSGVNTEAFF.

The sample holds a few counts of this clonotype. This rearrangement joins TRBV5-6 to TRBJ2-7; maybe TRBD1 (6 bases). The ends were cut back, 6 bases at V and 3 bases at J, with 19 bases in the middle. The germline CDR1 and CDR2 sequences are SGHDT and YYEEEE. The CDR3 spans 15 residues. The chain's CDR3 is CASTREGGRVYEQYF. In DNA form, the CDR3 reads TGTGCCAGCACCAGAGAAGGGGGAAGGGTCTACGAGCAGTACTTC.

The gene calls are TRBV12-3 or TRBV12-4 and TRBJ1-2; TRBD1 is a possible D gene (6 bases). The CDR3 length is 15 residues. Trimming removed 6 bases at V and 6 bases at J, with 20 bases between. CDR3 loop: CASSYLFDRRNGYTF. The CDR3 DNA follows: TGTGCCAGCAGCTACCTCTTCGACAGGAGGAATGGCTACACCTTC.

This clonotype was seen only a few times. The chain couples TRBV7-2 to TRBJ2-3, with D unclear. This CDR3 is 16 amino acids long. Looked up from germline, CDR1 is SGHTA and CDR2 is FQGNSA. Trimming removed 7 bases from V and 9 bases from J, with 26 bases in between. This CDR3 reads CASTTFRLDWHSTQYF. The CDR3 DNA follows: TGTGCCAGCACCACCTTCCGATTAGATTGGCACTCCACGCAGTATTTT.

This clonotype was detected many times. The V and J genes are TRBV7-2 and TRBJ2-5, with D possibly being TRBD1 (5 bases). V lost 4 bases, J lost 7 bases, and 16 bases lay in between. Germline CDR1 reads SGHTA; CDR2 reads FQGNSA. This CDR3 is built from 14 residues. The CDR3 sequence: CASSSDGFQGTQYF. The CDR3 DNA is TGTGCCAGCAGCTCCGATGGCTTTCAGGGGACCCAGTACTTC.

This chain connects TRBV4-1 to TRBJ1-5; D ambiguous. The CDR3 runs 16 residues. The V gene lost 0 bases and the J gene lost 0 bases, with 9 bases spanning the gap. Germline CDR1 and CDR2: MGHRA and YSYEKL. The CDR3 region has the DNA TGCGCCAGCAGCCAAGAGATCAGCTTTAGCAATCAGCCCCAGCATTTT. Protein product: CASSQEISFSNQPQHF.

This clonotype was seen a few times. V and J are TRBV27 and TRBJ1-2; 9 bases are shared with TRBD1. The CDR3 loop spans 15 amino acids. The V segment lost 4 bases and the J segment 4 bases; nucleotides outside the gene matches: 7. In germline, CDR1 is MNHEY, CDR2 SMNVEV (reference sequence). This CDR3 is CASSWTGDLSYGYTF. CDR3 in DNA: TGTGCCAGCAGTTGGACAGGGGACTTAAGCTATGGCTACACCTTC.

This clonotype occurred many times. This chain links TRBV4-3 with TRBJ1-1, with D perhaps matching TRBD1 (5 bases). Trimming stripped 4 bases from V and 0 bases from J, with 12 bases between. This CDR3 has 15 residues. Looked up from germline, CDR1 is LGHNA and CDR2 is YSLEER. The CDR3: CASSPNGHLNTEAFF. The CDR3 DNA reads as TGCGCCAGCAGCCCAAATGGACACTTGAACACTGAAGCTTTCTTT.

This clonotype was seen more than once but under ten times. The CDR3 sequence is CASSYSKSTDTQYF. DNA of the CDR3: TGTGCCAGCAGTTACAGCAAAAGCACAGATACGCAGTATTTT. J is TRBJ2-3 and V is TRBV6-5; no clear D gene. The V end lost 2 bases, the J end lost 0 bases, and 6 bases lay between the germline ends. The CDR3 length is 14 residues. Per germline, CDR1 MNHEY and CDR2 SVGAGI.

Here the CDR3 DNA reads TGTGCCAGCAGCTACTCTGGGGGGGGCACAGATACGCAGTATTTT. Its protein product is CASSYSGGGTDTQYF. The rearrangement joins TRBV3-1 to TRBJ2-3; the match to TRBD2 covers 7 bases. The CDR3 sequence is 15 residues long. Germline V CDR1 and CDR2: LGHDT, YNNKEL (reference sequence). The J segment lost 1 base and the V segment lost 5 bases, leaving 6 bases of the junction unmatched.

This clonotype was observed a handful of times. This sequence joins TRBV28 and TRBJ1-5, with 8 bases aligning to TRBD1. The germline V gene has CDR1 MDHEN and CDR2 SYDVKM. V gave up 10 bases and J gave up 5 bases; unmatched junction bases: 10. CDR3 size: 14 residues. The CDR3 DNA follows: TGTGCCACCGAAGGGCAGGGGGCGTATCAGCCCCAGCATTTT. Protein product: CATEGQGAYQPQHF.